This entry lists 31 T cell receptor beta chains sequenced from one sample in a study of identical twins. TCRdb processed the 5' RACE reads anew with MiXCR; each CDR3 protein has one entry. The sample has 570,000 or so distinct CDR3 sequences, roughly 9.9% seen once. These data were also filed under a second study, of yellow fever vaccine responses in identical twins.

The material sequenced was PBMCs. All receptors come from a woman aged 18-29 years in good health.

The chain employs TRBV11-2 and TRBJ2-5; D gene ambiguous. This CDR3 is 15 amino acids long. Germline values: CDR1 SGHAT, CDR2 FQNNGV. V gave up 1 base and J gave up 7 bases, with 16 bases separating them. The DNA of the CDR3 is TGTGCCAGCAGCTTAGGGGTTGTGGGGAAAGGGACCCAGTACTTC. Amino acids: CASSLGVVGKGTQYF.

V usage is TRBV5-1 and J usage is TRBJ2-1, with D possibly TRBD1 on 6 matching bases. V shed 0 bases and J shed 0 bases, with 16 bases lying between them. The CDR3 extends over 18 amino acids. CDR1 and CDR2 from the germline V gene are SGHRS and YFSETQ. CDR3: CASSLALLTGSSYNEQFF. Written as DNA, the CDR3 is TGCGCCAGCAGCTTGGCTCTTCTTACAGGGAGCTCCTACAATGAGCAGTTCTTC.

This clonotype was seen a handful of times. V gene TRBV20-1 combines with J gene TRBJ2-7; 10 bases are shared with TRBD2. The CDR3 has 16 amino acids. CDR1 and CDR2 (germline): DFQATT, SNEGSKA (reference sequence). With 3 bases clipped from V and 3 bases from J, the junction kept 11 bases outside the gene matches. Here the CDR3 DNA reads TGCAGTGCTAGTGCGGTTTCTAGCGGGAGCTTCTACGAGCAGTACTTC. Encoded protein: CSASAVSSGSFYEQYF.

In its sample, this clonotype was seen a few times. This chain uses TRBV5-1 with TRBJ2-7; 7 nucleotides agree with TRBD1. The J segment lost 1 base and the V segment lost 1 base, leaving 5 bases of the junction unmatched. Germline V gene data show CDR1 as SGHRS and CDR2 as YFSETQ. The CDR3 totals 15 residues. CDR3 region: CASSLTRTGSYEQYF. In DNA, the CDR3 is TGCGCCAGCAGCTTGACACGGACAGGTTCCTACGAGCAGTACTTC. The variable domain in full, with the rest retrieved from reference TRBV5-1 and TRBJ2-7, is KAGVTQTPRYLIKTRGQQVTLSCSPISGHRSVSWYQQTPGQGLQFLFEYFSETQRNKGNFPGRFSGRQFSNSRSEMNVSTLELGDSALYLCASSLTRTGSYEQYFGPGTRLTVT.

This clonotype occurred a few times. V usage is TRBV21-1 and J usage is TRBJ2-7; the tabulated D call, TRBD1, remains unverified against the DNA. TRBV21-1 is a known pseudogene. This CDR3 has 13 residues. DNA of the CDR3: TGTGCCAGCAGCAAAGGACAGGGCCGCGAGCAGTACTTC. This sequence encodes CASSKGQGREQYF.

This clonotype showed up just a few times. This rearrangement joins TRBV7-2 to TRBJ1-3; TRBD1 might be the D (6 bases). Germline V gene lookup returns CDR1 SGHTA and CDR2 FQGNSA. This CDR3 has 16 residues. The germline V and J ends were trimmed by 0 bases and 0 bases, with 9 bases remaining between them. Here the CDR3 DNA reads TGTGCCAGCAGCTTAGCGGGACAAATCTCTGGAAACACCATATATTTT. This sequence encodes CASSLAGQISGNTIYF.

This clonotype was picked up many times. The chain recombines TRBV12-3 or TRBV12-4 with TRBJ1-1; D call uncertain. V shed 5 bases and J shed 5 bases, with 18 bases lying between them. The CDR3 consists of 15 residues. CDR3 DNA: TGTGCCAGCAGTCCTGACCGAAAAGGAGGTACTGAAGCTTTCTTT. Translated, it gives CASSPDRKGGTEAFF.

This clonotype was observed a few times. The chain employs TRBV7-8 and TRBJ2-3; 7 positions agree with TRBD2. Trimming took 1 base from V and 4 from J; bases not matched to a gene: 8. This CDR3 has 16 residues. From germline, CDR1 is SGHVS and CDR2 FQNEAQ. In DNA form, the CDR3 reads TGTGCCAGCAGCTTAGTAGCTAGCGGATTTGCAGATACGCAGTATTTT. Its protein product is CASSLVASGFADTQYF.

This clonotype was found many times. The chain joins TRBV29-1 to TRBJ1-5; 8 nucleotides line up with TRBD1. Trimming removed 5 bases from V and 5 bases from J; junction bases left unmatched: 8. Looked up from germline, CDR1 is SQVTM and CDR2 is ANQGSEA. There are 14 residues in the CDR3. CDR3 loop: CSVRQGARDQPQHF. The CDR3 nucleotides are TGCAGCGTTAGGCAGGGGGCGAGGGATCAGCCCCAGCATTTT.

This clonotype was counted a few times. The chain couples TRBV29-1 to TRBJ2-1; D is unclear. V dropped 8 bases and J dropped 5 bases, with 16 bases sitting between them. Germline V gene lookup returns CDR1 SQVTM and CDR2 ANQGSEA. This CDR3 region has 13 residues. The CDR3 sequence is CSSEKQTDNEQFF. In DNA, the CDR3 is TGCAGCTCCGAAAAACAGACCGACAATGAGCAGTTCTTC.

V is TRBV12-3 or TRBV12-4 and J is TRBJ1-1, with D maybe TRBD1 (5 bases). The CDR3 covers 14 residues. V was trimmed by 3 bases and J by 10 bases, leaving 18 bases between them. Written as DNA, the CDR3 is TGTGCCAGCAGTTTTTCCGGAGGGGTTAGTGGAGCTTTCTTT. It is translated as CASSFSGGVSGAFF.

The rearrangement joins TRBV19 to TRBJ2-7; 8 nucleotides match TRBD1. V lost 5 bases and J lost 0; bases outside the gene matches: 6. This CDR3 region has 15 residues. Looked up from germline, CDR1 is LNHDA and CDR2 is SQIVND (reference sequence). The CDR3 DNA reads as TGTGCCAGTAGTGGGGCCGGGACAGGCTCCTACGAGCAGTACTTC. Its translation: CASSGAGTGSYEQYF.

This clonotype was detected only a few times. The chain joins TRBV2 to TRBJ2-7, with D possibly called TRBD1 or TRBD2 (5 bases each). The CDR3 length is 16 residues. Trimming took off 10 bases at V and 5 bases at J, with 27 bases between the two ends. Germline assignment: CDR1 SNHLY and CDR2 FYNNEI. The CDR3 reads CAKRGTSDLDPDEQYF. Written as DNA, the CDR3 is TGTGCCAAACGAGGGACCTCCGACCTGGACCCTGACGAGCAGTACTTC.

There are a few counts of this clonotype. V is TRBV7-2 and J is TRBJ2-7, with TRBD1 as a possible D gene (7 bases). The CDR3 is 14 amino acids. The germline V gene has CDR1 SGHTA and CDR2 FQGNSA. Trimming cost V 8 bases and J 4 bases, with 18 bases left between them. The CDR3 sequence is CASQSPGGGYEQYF. The CDR3 DNA follows: TGTGCCAGCCAGTCGCCAGGGGGAGGATACGAGCAGTACTTC.

This clonotype showed up just a few times. The V call is TRBV4-1, the J call TRBJ2-7; 9 bases are a match to TRBD1. J gave up 3 bases and V 4 bases, and 4 bases lay outside the gene matches. This CDR3 region has 14 residues. Germline CDR1 reads MGHRA; CDR2 reads YSYEKL. CDR3 nucleotides: TGCGCCAGCAGCCTCATGACAGGGGGCTACGAGCAGTACTTC. It specifies CASSLMTGGYEQYF.

This clonotype was seen a handful of times. The chain combines TRBV2 with TRBJ2-1; the D gene is possibly TRBD1 (7 bases). Trimming pared 7 bases from V and 3 bases from J, leaving 22 bases between. Germline V gene lookup returns CDR1 SNHLY and CDR2 FYNNEI. The CDR3 extends over 17 amino acids. The DNA of the CDR3 is TGTGCCAGCATGCAAGGAGCGGGTGCAGGGGGCTACAATGAGCAGTTCTTC. Translating it yields CASMQGAGAGGYNEQFF.

The sample holds many counts of this clonotype. The V gene is TRBV14, the J gene TRBJ2-2, with D unclear. Per germline, CDR1 SGHDN and CDR2 FVKESK. The CDR3 is 16 amino acids. V was clipped by 0 bases and J by 8 bases, with 16 bases between them. CDR3 bases: TGTGCCAGCAGCCAAGATCTAATCCCTGTTCCTGGGGAGCTGTTTTTT. As protein: CASSQDLIPVPGELFF.

In its sample, this clonotype was seen a few times. The V gene is TRBV5-5, the J gene TRBJ2-7; possibly TRBD2 for D (6 bases). V was clipped by 2 bases and J by 7 bases, with 13 bases between them. The CDR3 has 13 amino acids. The V gene's germline CDR1 is SGHKS and CDR2 YYEKEE (reference sequence). The CDR3 reads CASSFLLASEQYF. CDR3 nucleotide sequence: TGTGCCAGCAGCTTTTTACTAGCAAGTGAGCAGTACTTC. Based on the CDR3 plus reference TRBV5-5 and TRBJ2-7, the full variable domain is DAGVTQSPTHLIKTRGQQVTLRCSPISGHKSVSWYQQVLGQGPQFIFQYYEKEERGRGNFPDRFSARQFPNYSSELNVNALLLGDSALYLCASSFLLASEQYFGPGTRLTVT.

The chain joins TRBV18 to TRBJ2-6; 7 bases agree with TRBD1. The germline V gene encodes CDR1 KGHSH and CDR2 LQKENI. V gave up 6 bases and J gave up 4 bases; unmatched junction bases: 6. The CDR3 totals 15 residues. The CDR3 here is CASSLDRSGANVLTF. CDR3 in DNA: TGTGCCAGCTCCCTGGACAGGTCCGGGGCCAACGTCCTGACTTTC.

This sequence joins TRBV10-3 and TRBJ1-1; D gene uncertain. Trimming removed 3 bases at V and 11 bases at J, with 10 bases between. Germline CDR1 reads ENHRY; CDR2 reads SYGVKD. CDR3 length: 11 residues. CDR3 bases: TGTGCCATCAGTGACCCCCCCCTCGCTTTCTTT. It yields the protein CAISDPPLAFF.

The chain combines TRBV7-8 with TRBJ2-5; TRBD2 matches 9 bases. The CDR3 runs to 17 residues. Germline CDR1 and CDR2: SGHVS and FQNEAQ. J lost 1 base, V lost 5 bases, and 11 bases had no gene match. This CDR3 is CASSRGSLAGRQETQYF. As DNA, the CDR3 is TGTGCCAGCAGCCGGGGGTCACTAGCGGGTCGCCAAGAGACCCAGTACTTC.

This clonotype appeared a few times. The gene calls are TRBV12-3 or TRBV12-4 and TRBJ2-5, with 9 bases aligning to TRBD2. The CDR3 sequence is 16 residues long. V was pared by 2 bases and J by 5 bases, with 9 bases of the junction left unmatched. The CDR3 protein is CASSLRGGRATETQYF. CDR3 coding DNA: TGTGCCAGCAGTTTAAGGGGCGGGAGGGCCACGGAGACCCAGTACTTC.

This clonotype was seen a few times. The chain has TRBV6-5 and TRBJ2-1, with 8 bases lining up with TRBD1. The length of the CDR3 is 16 residues. With V trimmed by 0 bases and J by 14 bases, 15 bases remained unmatched. Looked up from germline, CDR1 is MNHEY and CDR2 is SVGAGI. CDR3 loop: CASSYSSLTRGLGEFF. The CDR3 DNA follows: TGTGCCAGCAGTTACTCATCCTTAACCAGGGGGCTGGGGGAGTTCTTC.

The V and J genes are TRBV12-3 or TRBV12-4 and TRBJ2-7, with 11 positions matching TRBD1. The ends lost 6 bases at V and 3 bases at J; junction bases unmatched: 16. This CDR3 region has 18 residues. The CDR3 protein is CASRAGTGGVGRGYEQYF. The CDR3, as DNA: TGTGCCAGCAGGGCCGGGACAGGGGGTGTCGGGAGGGGCTACGAGCAGTACTTC.

This sequence joins TRBV7-2 and TRBJ2-1; TRBD2 matches at 9 bases. CDR3 size: 15 residues. Germline V lookup: CDR1 SGHTA, CDR2 FQGNSA. The junction had 7 bases not matched to a gene; V was cut back by 2 bases and J by 8 bases. CDR3 DNA sequence: TGTGCCAGCAGCTTAAGCGGGAGGTGGCGCGATGAGCAGTTCTTC. As protein: CASSLSGRWRDEQFF.

This clonotype came up many times. This chain joins TRBV6-5 and TRBJ1-3, with 8 positions matching TRBD1. Germline CDR1 and CDR2: MNHEY and SVGAGI. Trimming took 0 bases from V and 6 from J; bases not matched to a gene: 4. The CDR3 runs 15 residues. The CDR3 loop reads CASSYSAGGLNTIYF. CDR3 in DNA: TGTGCCAGCAGTTACTCGGCAGGGGGCTTAAACACCATATATTTT.

The CDR3 here is CASSFGTGGQTQYF. The CDR3 DNA sequence: TGTGCCAGCAGTTTTGGAACAGGGGGACAGACCCAGTACTTC. The chain has TRBV27 and TRBJ2-5, with 8 bases lining up with TRBD1. V lost 3 bases to trimming and J lost 6 bases; unmatched junction nucleotides: 6. Germline assignment: CDR1 MNHEY and CDR2 SMNVEV (reference sequence). This CDR3 is built from 14 residues.

In this sample, this clonotype turned up many times. The chain joins TRBV7-2 to TRBJ2-1; maybe TRBD2 (6 bases). CDR1 is SGHTA, CDR2 FQGNSA, per germline. The CDR3 totals 15 residues. Trimming took 5 bases from V and 5 from J, leaving 16 bases between them. CDR3 coding DNA: TGTGCCAGCAGCGGGGCGGGGTCGCCAAACAATGAGCAGTTCTTC. This encodes CASSGAGSPNNEQFF.

In its sample, this clonotype was seen many times. V is TRBV4-3 and J is TRBJ1-2; 7 positions agree with TRBD1. CDR3 length: 18 residues. V was pared by 1 base and J by 6 bases, with 17 bases of the junction left unmatched. Germline V gives CDR1 LGHNA, CDR2 YSLEER. In DNA form, the CDR3 reads TGCGCCAGCAGCCAAGGGGTACCGGGACAGCCTTCGCCTCATGGCTACACCTTC. Translation: CASSQGVPGQPSPHGYTF.

The rearrangement uses TRBV5-5 and TRBJ2-1; no firm D call. This CDR3 is 12 amino acids long. CDR1 is SGHKS and CDR2 is YYEKEE in the germline V gene (reference sequence). Trimming took 0 bases from V and 5 from J, leaving 3 bases between them. The CDR3 DNA reads as TGTGCCAGCAGCTTGGGTCACAATGAGCAGTTCTTC. This codes for CASSLGHNEQFF.

In this sample, this clonotype turned up a few times. This chain connects TRBV30 to TRBJ2-3; D is unclear. The V and J ends lost 3 bases and 2 bases respectively, with 15 bases between them. From germline, CDR1 is GTSNPN and CDR2 SVGIG (reference sequence). The CDR3 consists of 15 residues. CDR3 protein: CAWSRGSSVTDTQYF. The CDR3 DNA reads TGTGCCTGGAGCCGTGGATCGAGTGTCACAGATACGCAGTATTTT.